The 11 T cell receptor beta chains listed next were all sequenced from one sample in a study of blood T cell repertoires in COVID-19. Clones were sequenced by immunoSEQ multiplex PCR, and TCRdb holds only the in-frame ones, with some missing. The data contain about 170,000 clones, around nine tenths of them singletons. Sequences were obtained from peripheral blood. The receptors stem from a woman older than 75 with COVID-19, enrolled during active disease.

The rearrangement links TRBV11-2 to TRBJ2-6; no definite D call. Trimming took 3 bases from V and 0 from J, leaving 6 bases between them. The CDR3 totals 15 residues. From germline, CDR1 is SGHAT and CDR2 FQNNGV. The CDR3 DNA reads as TGTGCCAGCAGCTTTGGCGGCTCTGGGGCCAACGTCCTGACTTTC. It is translated as CASSFGGSGANVLTF.

J is TRBJ2-6 and V is TRBV28; 10 nucleotides align to TRBD2. The trim removed 7 bases at V and 3 bases at J, leaving 9 bases unmatched. Germline values: CDR1 MDHEN, CDR2 SYDVKM. The CDR3 contains 17 residues. CDR3: CASTTSGARNGANVLTF. Written as DNA, the CDR3 is TGTGCCAGCACAACTAGCGGGGCGCGTAATGGGGCCAACGTCCTGACTTTC.

This sequence joins TRBV4-2 and TRBJ2-1, with TRBD2 matching 14 bases. Germline V gene data show CDR1 as LGHNA and CDR2 as YNFKEQ. The length of the CDR3 is 16 residues. The junction had 3 bases not matched to a gene; V was cut back by 0 bases and J by 8 bases. The DNA for the CDR3 is TGTGCCAGCAGCCAAGAAGGGACTAGCGGGAGTCATGAGCAGTTCTTC. This sequence encodes CASSQEGTSGSHEQFF.

The genes are TRBV27 and TRBJ1-6, with a weak D call TRBD1 (5 bases). V lost 5 bases to trimming and J lost 7 bases, with 12 bases between them. From germline, CDR1 is MNHEY and CDR2 SMNVEV (reference sequence). The CDR3 sequence is 14 residues long. Here the CDR3 reads CASSESGRNSPLHF. CDR3 in DNA: TGTGCCAGCAGTGAATCAGGGCGGAATTCACCCCTCCACTTT.

This sequence joins TRBV29-1 and TRBJ2-5; D possibly corresponds to TRBD2 (5 bases). The CDR3 is 11 amino acids. Trimming stripped 3 bases from V and 5 bases from J, with 7 bases between. Germline values: CDR1 SQVTM, CDR2 ANQGSEA. The CDR3 DNA sequence: TGCAGCGTTGAGAGAGGGGAGACCCAGTACTTC. This encodes CSVERGETQYF. Looking up the rest from reference TRBV29-1 and TRBJ2-5 gives the full variable domain: SAVISQKPSRDICQRGTSLTIQCQVDSQVTMMFWYRQQPGQSLTLIATANQGSEATYESGFVIDKFPISRPNLTFSTLTVSNMSPEDSSIYLCSVERGETQYFGPGTRLLVL.

A word on this clone: This same CDR3 is encoded by further DNA sequences in the sample. CDR3 bases: TGTGCCACCAGCAGCAGGGGGTCAGGGGAGACCCAGTACTTC. This codes for CATSSRGSGETQYF. This rearrangement joins TRBV15 to TRBJ2-5; the match to TRBD1 covers 7 bases. The trim removed 3 bases at V and 5 bases at J, leaving 6 bases unmatched. There are 14 residues in the CDR3. The V gene's germline CDR1 is LNHNV and CDR2 YYDKDF (reference sequence).

V usage is TRBV13 and J usage is TRBJ2-7; perhaps TRBD1 as D (5 bases). Germline V gene lookup returns CDR1 PRHDT and CDR2 FYEKMQ (reference sequence). This CDR3 spans 12 amino acids. V was cut by 2 bases and J by 7 bases, with 9 bases left in between. The chain's CDR3 is CASSLQRQEQYF. The CDR3 DNA follows: TGTGCCAGCAGCTTACAGAGACAGGAGCAGTACTTC.

This clone was detected once. The chain links TRBV10-3 to TRBJ1-5; D gene ambiguous. Between the trimmed V and J ends, which lost 5 bases and 5 bases, there was a span of 7 bases. The CDR3 spans 12 residues. Germline V gene lookup returns CDR1 ENHRY and CDR2 SYGVKD. This CDR3 reads CAISPGDQPQHF. DNA for the CDR3: TGTGCCATCAGTCCAGGTGATCAGCCCCAGCATTTT.

This chain joins TRBV20-1 and TRBJ1-2; 7 positions match TRBD1. Per germline, CDR1 DFQATT and CDR2 SNEGSKA (reference sequence). V was clipped by 3 bases and J by 0 bases; unmatched bases: 10. The CDR3 consists of 16 residues. This chain's CDR3 is CSASTGEASANYGYTF. DNA for the CDR3: TGCAGTGCTAGTACAGGGGAGGCATCGGCTAACTATGGCTACACCTTC.

This sequence joins TRBV6-2 or TRBV6-3 and TRBJ1-1, with 9 positions matching TRBD1. CDR3 length: 13 amino acids. V lost 5 bases to trimming and J lost 5 bases; unmatched junction nucleotides: 3. The germline V gene encodes CDR1 MNHEY and CDR2 SVGEGT. The CDR3 DNA sequence: TGTGCCAGCAGTCCAGACAGGGGGACTGAAGCTTTCTTT. Its protein product is CASSPDRGTEAFF.

The V gene is TRBV28, the J gene TRBJ1-5; D might be TRBD1 (5 bases). V was shortened by 2 bases and J by 2 bases, with 7 bases between the two germline ends. Germline V gene sequence: CDR1 MDHEN, CDR2 SYDVKM. CDR3 size: 14 residues. Here the CDR3 reads CASSLEQGNQPQHF. The CDR3 DNA follows: TGTGCCAGCAGTTTAGAACAGGGCAATCAGCCCCAGCATTTT.